This TCR beta chain was captured by sequencing in a study of blood T cell repertoires in COVID-19. Background on the study: The cDNA or gDNA used as material had been derived from T cells, B-cell-depleted T cells, or PBMCs.

Method: immunoSEQ multiplex PCR; TCRdb's copy keeps in-frame clones and lacks some. This table holds 100,000 to 150,000 clones, around 88% found once. CDR1 KGHSH and CDR2 LQKENI come from the germline V gene. CDR3 size: 13 residues. Trimming removed 6 bases from V and 1 base from J, with 9 bases in between. The sequencing sample was made of peripheral blood. The chain combines TRBV18 with TRBJ1-1, with unresolved D. This receptor was identified in a man in his fifties with acute or convalescent COVID-19. CDR3 residues: CASSLHGNTEAFF. Here the CDR3 DNA reads TGTGCCAGCTCTCTTCACGGGAACACTGAAGCTTTCTTT.